Presented here are 27 T cell receptor beta chains from one specimen sequenced in a study of shared clonotypes between healthy human individuals. The data were produced by immunoSEQ multiplex PCR, yet TCRdb's version contains in-frame clones alone and is incomplete. The table lists under 600,000 clones, around 77% of them singletons, with around 13% in the top ten. Sequenced sample: PBMCs. These receptors came from a woman aged 40 to 50 in good health. Some clones in this sample may be carry-over from other donors' samples.

The V call is TRBV6-5, the J call TRBJ2-3; no definite D call. This CDR3 region has 15 residues. Trimming stripped 2 bases from V and 4 bases from J, with 13 bases between. Germline V CDR1 and CDR2: MNHEY, SVGAGI. The CDR3 is CASSYDGPGADTQYF. In nucleotides, the CDR3 is TGTGCCAGCAGTTACGACGGGCCTGGGGCAGATACGCAGTATTTT.

The gene calls are TRBV4-1 and TRBJ1-1; TRBD1 might be the D (5 bases). The CDR3 has 14 residues. From germline, CDR1 is MGHRA and CDR2 YSYEKL. V was pared by 7 bases and J by 4 bases, with 16 bases between. The CDR3 nucleotides are TGCGCCAGCAACCAGGGTGGCGCTCTCACTGAAGCTTTCTTT. Translating gives CASNQGGALTEAFF.

The gene calls are TRBV5-1 and TRBJ2-1; 8 nucleotides match TRBD2. The CDR3 is made up of 17 amino acids. From germline, CDR1 is SGHRS and CDR2 YFSETQ. Trimming cost V 4 bases and J 0 bases; bases outside gene matches: 9. This CDR3 is CASSPLTSDLSYNEQFF. The CDR3 DNA is TGCGCCAGCAGCCCCCTGACTAGCGACCTCTCCTACAATGAGCAGTTCTTC.

In regard to this clone: A far larger clone is a single base away, which makes a read error likely. The CDR3 end shows no conserved phenylalanine or tryptophan, and so a read error is likely. The rearrangement links TRBV6-4 to TRBJ1-1; 8 nucleotides line up with TRBD1. With V trimmed by 3 bases and J by 1 base, 1 base remained unmatched. Looked up from germline, CDR1 is MRHNA and CDR2 is SNTAGT. This CDR3 is built from 14 residues. CDR3 region: CASSEGQENTEAFL. DNA of the CDR3: TGTGCCAGCAGTGAGGGACAGGAGAACACTGAAGCTTTCCTT.

The V gene is TRBV5-4, the J gene TRBJ2-2; TRBD1 is a possible D gene (5 bases). Germline CDR1 reads SGHNT; CDR2 reads YYREEE (reference sequence). The CDR3 consists of 15 residues. V was shortened by 3 bases and J by 5 bases, with 14 bases between the two germline ends. The CDR3 protein is CASSYGDRETGELFF. CDR3 sequence (DNA): TGTGCCAGCAGCTACGGAGACAGAGAAACCGGGGAGCTGTTTTTT.

This clone has only a few counts. The chain employs TRBV29-1 and TRBJ1-4; D ambiguous. Germline V gives CDR1 SQVTM, CDR2 ANQGSEA. There are 12 residues in the CDR3. The V gene lost 5 bases and the J gene lost 8 bases, with 12 bases spanning the gap. CDR3 in DNA: TGCAGCGTTTATGTGGTCGAGGAAAAACTGTTTTTT. It specifies CSVYVVEEKLFF. Together with reference TRBV29-1 and TRBJ1-4, the CDR3 gives the full variable domain: SAVISQKPSRDICQRGTSLTIQCQVDSQVTMMFWYRQQPGQSLTLIATANQGSEATYESGFVIDKFPISRPNLTFSTLTVSNMSPEDSSIYLCSVYVVEEKLFFGSGTQLSVL.

For this clone: Other DNA sequences in this sample translate to the same CDR3. The chain has TRBV27 and TRBJ2-5; 7 nucleotides line up with TRBD1. The CDR3 runs 14 residues. Germline lookup yields CDR1 MNHEY and CDR2 SMNVEV (reference sequence). The ends lost 4 bases at V and 1 base at J; junction bases unmatched: 3. CDR3 nucleotide sequence: TGTGCCAGCAGTTGGGACAGCGTCCAAGAGACCCAGTACTTC. Translating it yields CASSWDSVQETQYF.

This chain links TRBV14 with TRBJ1-2; D is possibly TRBD1 (6 bases). The V and J ends lost 0 bases and 2 bases respectively, with 10 bases between them. Germline V lookup: CDR1 SGHDN, CDR2 FVKESK. The CDR3 spans 15 residues. The CDR3 region has the DNA TGTGCCAGCAGCCAAGATCACAGGGCCAACTATGGCTACACCTTC. Amino acids: CASSQDHRANYGYTF.

The rearrangement uses TRBV15 and TRBJ1-1, with 8 bases aligning to TRBD1. The CDR3 loop spans 17 amino acids. Trimming removed 0 bases from V and 0 bases from J; junction bases left unmatched: 6. Germline lookup yields CDR1 LNHNV and CDR2 YYDKDF (reference sequence). The chain's CDR3 is CATSRDRDRNLNTEAFF. The CDR3 nucleotides are TGTGCCACCAGCAGAGATCGGGACAGGAACTTGAACACTGAAGCTTTCTTT.

This chain uses TRBV2 with TRBJ2-4; 10 nucleotides agree with TRBD1. Germline trimming cut 6 bases from V and 7 bases from J; bases unmatched to any gene: 6. CDR3 length: 14 amino acids. CDR1 SNHLY and CDR2 FYNNEI come from the germline V gene. The CDR3 spells CASRPDRGLNIQYF. The CDR3 DNA is TGTGCCAGCAGGCCCGACAGGGGGCTGAACATTCAGTACTTC.

The rearrangement links TRBV30 to TRBJ2-1; D possibly corresponds to TRBD1 (5 bases). The V gene's germline CDR1 is GTSNPN and CDR2 SVGIG (reference sequence). Trimming left V 4 bases short and J 6 bases short, with 10 bases between. The CDR3 extends over 12 amino acids. The CDR3 loop reads CAWTAGFNEQFF. Here the CDR3 DNA reads TGTGCCTGGACGGCAGGGTTCAATGAGCAGTTCTTC.

The sample holds a few counts of this clone. This rearrangement joins TRBV11-2 to TRBJ2-1, with D possibly being TRBD1 (5 bases). Germline assignment: CDR1 SGHAT and CDR2 FQNNGV. V was trimmed by 5 bases and J by 4 bases, leaving 9 bases between them. The CDR3 is made up of 13 amino acids. The CDR3 here is CASSGQAYNEQFF. CDR3 nucleotides: TGTGCCAGCAGCGGACAAGCTTACAATGAGCAGTTCTTC. Full variable domain (missing parts from reference TRBV11-2 and TRBJ2-1): EAGVAQSPRYKIIEKRQSVAFWCNPISGHATLYWYQQILGQGPKLLIQFQNNGVVDDSQLPKDRFSAERLKGVDSTLKIQPAKLEDSAVYLCASSGQAYNEQFFGPGTRLTVL.

The chain carries TRBV7-8 and TRBJ1-3; D not resolved. This CDR3 is built from 14 residues. Trimming stripped 6 bases from V and 0 bases from J, with 9 bases between. Per the germline V gene, CDR1 is SGHVS and CDR2 is FQNEAQ. CDR3 sequence (DNA): TGTGCCAGCAGTTCAGGTGGCTCTGGAAACACCATATATTTT. Translated: CASSSGGSGNTIYF.

V is TRBV18 and J is TRBJ1-4, with 9 nucleotides matching TRBD1. CDR1 and CDR2 (germline): KGHSH, LQKENI. V gave up 3 bases and J gave up 7 bases; unmatched junction bases: 9. The CDR3 is made up of 16 amino acids. The CDR3 nucleotides read TGTGCCAGCTCACCGTTGCCGGGACAGGGTGGTGAAAAACTGTTTTTT. It encodes CASSPLPGQGGEKLFF.

This clone was picked up many times. The CDR3 DNA is TGTGCCAGCAGCTCCTGGCTAGCGGGAGCGGTGCAGTTCTTC. Its translation is CASSSWLAGAVQFF. The J gene is TRBJ2-1, the V gene TRBV11-1; 10 nucleotides agree with TRBD2. The germline V gene has CDR1 SGHAT and CDR2 FQDESV (reference sequence). V lost 4 bases and J lost 12; bases outside the gene matches: 9. CDR3 length: 14 amino acids.

About this clone: The sample contains more than one DNA sequence encoding this CDR3. The chain has TRBV5-1 and TRBJ2-3, with D uncertain. The CDR3 spans 15 residues. Germline-derived CDR1 and CDR2 are SGHRS and YFSETQ. Trimming shortened V by 0 bases and J by 0 bases, and 8 bases separated the two germline ends. CDR3 residues: CASSLAGVSTDTQYF. The CDR3 nucleotides read TGCGCCAGCAGCTTGGCCGGAGTCAGCACAGATACGCAGTATTTT.

The rearrangement joins TRBV5-4 to TRBJ2-1, with D perhaps TRBD1 (8 bases). Germline V gene sequence: CDR1 SGHNT, CDR2 YYREEE (reference sequence). This CDR3 has 15 amino acids. Between the trimmed V and J ends, which lost 3 bases and 4 bases, there was a span of 14 bases. In DNA form, the CDR3 reads TGTGCCAGCAGCTCGACAGGGGACTATTACAATGAGCAGTTCTTC. It is translated as CASSSTGDYYNEQFF.

The V gene is TRBV11-3, the J gene TRBJ2-1, with 9 bases lining up with TRBD2. The trim removed 4 bases at V and 6 bases at J, leaving 7 bases unmatched. There are 15 residues in the CDR3. Germline CDR1 is SGHNT and CDR2 is YENEEA. The CDR3 DNA reads as TGTGCCAGCAGCTCCCCGCTAGCGGGACCCAATGAGCAGTTCTTC. Translated, it gives CASSSPLAGPNEQFF. Full variable domain (outside the CDR3, taken from reference TRBV11-3 and TRBJ2-1): EAGVVQSPRYKIIEKKQPVAFWCNPISGHNTLYWYLQNLGQGPELLIRYENEEAVDDSQLPKDRFSAERLKGVDSTLKIQPAELGDSAVYLCASSSPLAGPNEQFFGPGTRLTVL.

This chain links TRBV15 with TRBJ1-2, with 9 bases fitting TRBD1. This CDR3 has 14 amino acids. The J segment lost 10 bases and the V segment lost 1 base, leaving 7 bases of the junction unmatched. CDR1 and CDR2 (germline): LNHNV, YYDKDF (reference sequence). DNA of the CDR3: TGTGCCACCAGCAGAGCTCCGGGACAGGGTGACTACACCTTC. This encodes CATSRAPGQGDYTF.

In this sample, this clone turned up many times. The genes are TRBV5-1 and TRBJ1-2; D is ambiguous. The V and J ends lost 2 bases and 6 bases respectively, with 11 bases between them. CDR3 length: 13 residues. Germline V gives CDR1 SGHRS, CDR2 YFSETQ. CDR3 sequence (DNA): TGCGCCAGCAGCTTAACGGCCGTTCATGGCTACACCTTC. Translation gives CASSLTAVHGYTF.

This clone was observed a few times. The gene calls are TRBV11-3 and TRBJ2-1; 8 nucleotides line up with TRBD2. The CDR3 loop spans 18 amino acids. From germline, CDR1 is SGHNT and CDR2 YENEEA. V was clipped by 4 bases and J by 1 base; unmatched bases: 12. CDR3 bases: TGTGCCAGCAGCTCCAGGGGAGCGGGAGAAGGGTCCTACAATGAGCAGTTCTTC. It yields the protein CASSSRGAGEGSYNEQFF. Looking up the rest from reference TRBV11-3 and TRBJ2-1 gives the full variable domain: EAGVVQSPRYKIIEKKQPVAFWCNPISGHNTLYWYLQNLGQGPELLIRYENEEAVDDSQLPKDRFSAERLKGVDSTLKIQPAELGDSAVYLCASSSRGAGEGSYNEQFFGPGTRLTVL.

This clone came up once. A far larger clone is one base from this, pointing to a likely read error. This sample includes further DNA sequences coding for the same CDR3. The chain couples TRBV28 to TRBJ2-7; D is unclear. This CDR3 has 11 residues. V lost 3 bases and J 1 base, leaving 1 base between the germline ends. From germline, CDR1 is MDHEN and CDR2 SYDVKM. The CDR3 reads CASSFSYEQYF. CDR3 sequence (DNA): TGTGCCAGCAGTTTTTCCTACGAGCAGTACTTC.

The V gene is TRBV18, the J gene TRBJ1-5, with 9 bases identical to TRBD1. Germline-derived CDR1 and CDR2 are KGHSH and LQKENI. This CDR3 has 14 residues. The V and J ends lost 2 bases and 7 bases, in that order; junction bases with no gene match: 3. CDR3 sequence: CASSPWTGEQPQHF. CDR3 nucleotide sequence: TGTGCCAGCTCACCATGGACAGGGGAACAGCCCCAGCATTTT.

The V and J genes are TRBV4-2 and TRBJ2-5; TRBD2 matches 12 bases. The V segment lost 3 bases and the J segment 7 bases; nucleotides outside the gene matches: 12. CDR1 is LGHNA and CDR2 is YNFKEQ in the germline V gene. The CDR3 is made up of 17 amino acids. The CDR3 DNA follows: TGTGCCAGCAGCCAGGAATGGACTAGCGGGAAGAGAGGGACCCAGTACTTC. Translated: CASSQEWTSGKRGTQYF.

The chain recombines TRBV6-6 with TRBJ2-1; possible D gene TRBD2, 6 bases. The CDR3 covers 13 residues. V was trimmed by 0 bases and J by 9 bases, leaving 9 bases between them. Germline assignment: CDR1 MNHNY and CDR2 SVGAGI (reference sequence). The CDR3 region is CASSYSREGEQFF. In DNA, the CDR3 is TGTGCCAGCAGTTACTCGCGGGAAGGTGAGCAGTTCTTC.

This chain uses TRBV15 with TRBJ1-2, with D possibly matching TRBD1 (5 bases). V lost 0 bases, J lost 8 bases, and 16 bases lay in between. In germline, CDR1 is LNHNV, CDR2 YYDKDF (reference sequence). There are 15 residues in the CDR3. CDR3 loop: CATSRDIAGPRGYTF. In DNA, the CDR3 is TGTGCCACCAGCAGAGATATTGCGGGACCGCGGGGCTACACCTTC.

V and J are TRBV19 and TRBJ1-1, with 7 bases fitting TRBD1. After removal of 3 bases from V and 5 bases from J, the junction contained 12 bases not matched to a gene. This CDR3 contains 16 residues. Germline CDR1 is LNHDA and CDR2 is SQIVND (reference sequence). The chain's CDR3 is CASSILSSGTETEAFF. CDR3 coding DNA: TGTGCCAGTAGTATCCTCTCATCCGGGACAGAGACTGAAGCTTTCTTT.